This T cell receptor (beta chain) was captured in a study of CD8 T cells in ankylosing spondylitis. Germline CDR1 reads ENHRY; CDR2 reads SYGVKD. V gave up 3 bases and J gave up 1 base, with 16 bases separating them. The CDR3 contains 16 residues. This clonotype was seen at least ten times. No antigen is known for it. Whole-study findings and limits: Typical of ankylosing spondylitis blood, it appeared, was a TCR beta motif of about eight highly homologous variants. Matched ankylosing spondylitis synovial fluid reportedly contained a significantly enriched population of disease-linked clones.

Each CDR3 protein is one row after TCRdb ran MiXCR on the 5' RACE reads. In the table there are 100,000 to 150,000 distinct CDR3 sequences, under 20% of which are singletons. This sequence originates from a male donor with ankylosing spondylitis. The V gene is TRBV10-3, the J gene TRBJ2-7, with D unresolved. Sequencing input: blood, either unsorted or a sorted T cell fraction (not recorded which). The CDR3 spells CAISDSSGPASYEQYF. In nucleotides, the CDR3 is TGTGCCATCAGTGACTCTTCTGGGCCTGCTTCCTACGAGCAGTACTTC.